This TCR beta chain emerged from a study of tumor and adjacent non-tumor tissue in lung cancer. Overall study: The cohort had around twelve adenocarcinoma, a couple of squamous cell and 1 small cell patients. Study results and caveats: Compared with tumor, normal lung showed significantly lower TCR diversity. Shorter survival was associated with higher TCR diversity in tumors.

RNA was extracted from bulk tissue without any cell sorting. Germline trimming cut 2 bases from V and 7 bases from J; bases unmatched to any gene: 11. Germline V CDR1 and CDR2: MNHNS, SASEGT. The CDR3 runs 16 residues. Concerning this clonotype: Its antigen is not known.

The library came from three nested PCR rounds adapted from ARM-PCR protocols. TCRdb passed the multiplex PCR reads through MiXCR, listing each CDR3 protein once. The sample lists about 75,000 distinct CDR3 sequences; around four fifths were seen once. The sample was lung tumor tissue. The chain employs TRBV6-1 and TRBJ2-1, with 7 bases identical to TRBD2. The TCR was taken from a woman in her forties or fifties with non-small cell lung cancer. Written as DNA, the CDR3 is TGTGCCAGCAGTGAACTCCTAGCGGATTGGCGAAATGAGCAGTTCTTC. This translates into CASSELLADWRNEQFF.